This entry is about one TCR beta chain. This may come from a read error, since a much larger clone is one base off. Caucasian individuals from Russia who were healthy and aged roughly 6 to 95 acted as donors. The CDR3 has 17 residues. V shed 0 bases and J 7 bases; nucleotides not matched to a gene: 12. The germline V gene has CDR1 ENHRY and CDR2 SYGVKD. Then a second PCR, running about 7 to 11 cycles, was carried out with a sample-barcoded 5' primer and a J-beta primer mix. Each cDNA molecule was tagged by a template-switch adaptor with 12 random nucleotides. One entry per CDR3 protein results from TCRdb running MiXCR on the 5' RACE reads. Here the sample spans around 870,000 distinct CDR3 sequences, 25% to 35% being singletons. This record comes from a study of blood T cells in healthy people across ages.

The chain recombines TRBV10-3 with TRBJ2-7; 10 nucleotides match TRBD2. What was sequenced was blood. The clonotype was recovered from a woman aged 80 or over in good health. The DNA for the CDR3 is TGTGCCATCAGTGAGTCGAAAGCGGGGGGGCTCTACAATGAGCAGTACTTC. Protein: CAISESKAGGLYNEQYF.